A single sample is the source of the 7 T cell receptor beta chains below, sequenced in a study of T cells after yellow fever vaccination. TCRdb itself ran the 5' RACE reads through MiXCR, one entry per CDR3 protein. The table lists under 500,000 distinct CDR3 sequences, 18% of them singletons, with roughly a sixth in the top ten. The source was PBMCs, collected before the yellow fever booster vaccination. These receptor sequences come from a man between 18 and 29 years old who received the YFV17D yellow fever vaccine.

This chain joins TRBV7-9 and TRBJ1-2; 8 bases agree with TRBD1. V gave up 4 bases and J gave up 8 bases; unmatched junction bases: 12. CDR1 and CDR2 from the germline V gene are SEHNR and FQNEAQ (reference sequence). The CDR3 is 15 residues long. CDR3 coding DNA: TGTGCCAGCAGCTGGTTCCAGGGGGCCATGACCGGCTACACCTTC. It codes for CASSWFQGAMTGYTF. Full variable domain (missing parts from reference TRBV7-9 and TRBJ1-2): DTGVSQNPRHKITKRGQNVTFRCDPISEHNRLYWYRQTLGQGPEFLTYFQNEAQLEKSRLLSDRFSAERPKGSFSTLEIQRTEQGDSAMYLCASSWFQGAMTGYTFGSGTRLTVV.

This clonotype was detected only a few times. The chain is built from TRBV9 and TRBJ1-3; weak D call: TRBD1 (5 bases). This CDR3 region has 14 residues. V lost 7 bases to trimming and J lost 2 bases, with 13 bases between them. Germline V lookup: CDR1 SGDLS, CDR2 YYNGEE. This chain's CDR3 is CASSTGGTGNTIYF. The CDR3 DNA is TGTGCCAGCTCCACAGGAGGGACTGGAAACACCATATATTTT. Filled out from reference TRBV9 and TRBJ1-3, the complete variable domain reads DSGVTQTPKHLITATGQRVTLRCSPRSGDLSVYWYQQSLDQGLQFLIQYYNGEERAKGNILERFSAQQFPDLHSELNLSSLELGDSALYFCASSTGGTGNTIYFGEGSWLTVV.

The chain recombines TRBV7-2 with TRBJ1-6; D uncertain. There are 14 residues in the CDR3. Germline V gene lookup returns CDR1 SGHTA and CDR2 FQGNSA. Trimming removed 5 bases at V and 13 bases at J, with 18 bases between. CDR3 bases: TGTGCCAGCAGCCCGGGGAGGGCCCGACCGCCCCTCCACTTT. This codes for CASSPGRARPPLHF.

The rearrangement joins TRBV2 to TRBJ1-5; 7 bases fit TRBD1. The CDR3 length is 16 residues. V lost 6 bases and J lost 4; bases outside the gene matches: 12. Germline CDR1 is SNHLY and CDR2 is FYNNEI. The CDR3 sequence is CASSATLDRDNQPQHF. Written as DNA, the CDR3 is TGTGCCAGCAGCGCGACGCTTGACAGGGATAATCAGCCCCAGCATTTT.

V and J are TRBV20-1 and TRBJ1-6, with TRBD1 as a possible D gene (5 bases). CDR1 and CDR2 from the germline V gene are DFQATT and SNEGSKA (reference sequence). The CDR3 is 15 amino acids. The V and J ends lost 5 bases and 9 bases respectively, with 20 bases between them. In nucleotides, the CDR3 is TGCAGTGCTGCTTACTCGGGGGTGTTTAGTTCACCCCTCCACTTT. It codes for CSAAYSGVFSSPLHF.

This clonotype appeared many times. V is TRBV5-1 and J is TRBJ1-2, with D maybe TRBD1 (5 bases). V lost 4 bases and J lost 8, with 27 bases in between. Germline CDR1 and CDR2: SGHRS and YFSETQ. The CDR3 is made up of 17 amino acids. The DNA of the CDR3 is TGCGCCAGCAGCGTGGGACCCCGAGACAGACCCATGGAAGGCTACACCTTC. Protein product: CASSVGPRDRPMEGYTF.

The genes are TRBV10-3 and TRBJ2-5, with 8 nucleotides matching TRBD1. The CDR3 totals 15 residues. With V trimmed by 4 bases and J by 5 bases, 9 bases remained unmatched. Germline V gene sequence: CDR1 ENHRY, CDR2 SYGVKD. The CDR3 region is CAISAGTGRRETQYF. CDR3 bases: TGTGCCATCAGTGCAGGGACAGGCCGTAGGGAGACCCAGTACTTC.